Listed here are 27 T cell receptor beta chains from one sample, sequenced in a study of T-cell memory formation after mild COVID-19. TCRdb fed the 5' RACE reads into MiXCR, producing one record per CDR3 protein. The repertoire includes some 450,000 distinct CDR3 sequences, more than 15% of them detected once, and 20% to 25% sits in the top ten. Material for sequencing was PBMCs or a T cell subset sorted from them (not recorded which). Receptors originate from a man between 18 and 29 years old who had mild COVID-19 (a few samples of this study predate the infection). Cell type and time point are not known.

The chain uses TRBV27 and TRBJ1-1; 7 positions agree with TRBD1. Germline CDR1 MNHEY, CDR2 SMNVEV (reference sequence). The V gene end was trimmed by 3 bases and the J gene end by 1 base; junction bases not matched to a gene: 2. This CDR3 spans 14 amino acids. The CDR3 DNA sequence: TGTGCCAGCAGTTTCGCAGGGGGGAACACTGAAGCTTTCTTT. It yields the protein CASSFAGGNTEAFF.

The chain carries TRBV18 and TRBJ2-1, with D unclear. CDR3 length: 14 residues. CDR1 KGHSH and CDR2 LQKENI come from the germline V gene. The V end was cut by 2 bases, the J end by 10 bases, with 15 bases between. The CDR3 nucleotides are TGTGCCAGCTCACCAAGGTCTGGGGAACCCGAGCAGTTCTTC. It specifies CASSPRSGEPEQFF.

This clonotype was detected ten times or more. The genes are TRBV7-9 and TRBJ1-2, with D unresolved. Germline-derived CDR1 and CDR2 are SEHNR and FQNEAQ (reference sequence). With 1 base removed from V and 4 bases from J, the gap between germline ends came to 7 bases. The CDR3 extends over 13 amino acids. This chain's CDR3 is CASSLVPGYGYTF. The CDR3 bases are TGTGCCAGCAGCTTAGTCCCGGGCTATGGCTACACCTTC.

The chain carries TRBV20-1 and TRBJ2-5; the D is unclear. V lost 1 base and J 5 bases, leaving 8 bases between the germline ends. Germline V gene sequence: CDR1 DFQATT, CDR2 SNEGSKA (reference sequence). This CDR3 has 12 residues. The CDR3 DNA reads TGCAGTGCTAGAGTCCCCGGGGAGACCCAGTACTTC. Amino acid sequence: CSARVPGETQYF.

The sample holds a few counts of this clonotype. The chain employs TRBV5-1 and TRBJ2-1; no definite D call. The CDR3 loop spans 11 amino acids. V was trimmed by 2 bases and J by 14 bases, leaving 11 bases between them. Germline V gene sequence: CDR1 SGHRS, CDR2 YFSETQ. The CDR3 nucleotides are TGCGCCAGCAGCTTACACATCAAGGAGTTCTTC. Translated: CASSLHIKEFF.

In DNA form, the CDR3 reads TGTGCCATCAGTGAGTCGGATAGCCGGGAGACCCAGTACTTC. Amino acids: CAISESDSRETQYF. V is TRBV10-3 and J is TRBJ2-5; the D is unclear. V lost 0 bases to trimming and J lost 5 bases, with 10 bases between them. Germline V gene sequence: CDR1 ENHRY, CDR2 SYGVKD. This CDR3 is built from 14 residues.

The chain joins TRBV30 to TRBJ1-2; D is unclear. V dropped 7 bases and J dropped 4 bases, with 10 bases sitting between them. The CDR3 has 11 residues. Per germline, CDR1 GTSNPN and CDR2 SVGIG (reference sequence). The CDR3 reads CAYGRSYGYTF. The CDR3 DNA reads as TGTGCCTATGGACGGTCCTATGGCTACACCTTC.

The CDR3 spells CSVRTGDSNQPQHF. CDR3 DNA: TGCAGTGTTCGGACAGGGGATAGCAATCAGCCCCAGCATTTT. The V call is TRBV20-1, the J call TRBJ1-5; 9 nucleotides match TRBD1. Looked up from germline, CDR1 is DFQATT and CDR2 is SNEGSKA (reference sequence). The trim removed 7 bases at V and 0 bases at J, leaving 4 bases unmatched. The CDR3 runs 14 residues.

The CDR3 sequence: CASSNGPQETQYF. The DNA for the CDR3 is TGTGCCAGCAGCAACGGGCCTCAAGAGACCCAGTACTTC. The chain uses TRBV6-5 and TRBJ2-5; D uncertain. Germline CDR1 reads MNHEY; CDR2 reads SVGAGI. The CDR3 length is 13 residues. V was pared by 6 bases and J by 2 bases, with 10 bases between.

The gene calls are TRBV4-1 and TRBJ1-2; no reliable D call. The V end was cut by 1 base, the J end by 2 bases, with 11 bases between. Germline CDR1 and CDR2: MGHRA and YSYEKL. The CDR3 extends over 15 amino acids. The CDR3, as DNA: TGCGCCAGCAGCCAAGTGTACAGTCGGAACTATGGCTACACCTTC. It specifies CASSQVYSRNYGYTF.

This clonotype was seen a handful of times. The chain has TRBV28 and TRBJ2-3; possible D gene TRBD2, 7 bases. The V end was cut by 4 bases, the J end by 7 bases, with 18 bases between. Germline V lookup: CDR1 MDHEN, CDR2 SYDVKM. The CDR3 length is 15 residues. CDR3 region: CASSSPGGGVHTQYF. The CDR3 region has the DNA TGTGCCAGCAGTTCTCCGGGGGGCGGCGTGCATACGCAGTATTTT. The variable domain in full, with the rest retrieved from reference TRBV28 and TRBJ2-3, is DVKVTQSSRYLVKRTGEKVFLECVQDMDHENMFWYRQDPGLGLRLIYFSYDVKMKEKGDIPEGYSVSREKKERFSLILESASTNQTSMYLCASSSPGGGVHTQYFGPGTRLTVL.

This chain uses TRBV6-4 with TRBJ2-6; no firm D call. Per germline, CDR1 MRHNA and CDR2 SNTAGT. The CDR3 is 15 amino acids. V was trimmed by 3 bases and J by 0 bases, leaving 6 bases between them. CDR3 nucleotides: TGTGCCAGCAGTGAGAAAAGCTCTGGGGCCAACGTCCTGACTTTC. Translating gives CASSEKSSGANVLTF.

This clonotype has more than one count but fewer than ten. V is TRBV25-1 and J is TRBJ2-1, with a possible D match to TRBD2 (6 bases). In germline, CDR1 is MGHDK, CDR2 SYGVNS. V gave up 3 bases and J gave up 6 bases, with 15 bases separating them. CDR3 length: 15 residues. CDR3 in DNA: TGTGCCAGCAGTGATACTAGCCGAATAGGCAATGAGCAGTTCTTC. Its protein is CASSDTSRIGNEQFF.

V is TRBV5-1 and J is TRBJ2-7; the D gene is possibly TRBD1 (6 bases). This CDR3 has 15 residues. Looked up from germline, CDR1 is SGHRS and CDR2 is YFSETQ. Trimming took 3 bases from V and 4 from J, leaving 17 bases between them. The CDR3 coding sequence is TGCGCCAGCAGCTCGACGACAGGCCCTACGTACGAGCAGTACTTC. Protein sequence: CASSSTTGPTYEQYF.

This clonotype was seen only a few times. This sequence joins TRBV2 and TRBJ1-1; the D is unclear. Germline-derived CDR1 and CDR2 are SNHLY and FYNNEI. CDR3 length equals 12 residues. The V gene lost 8 bases and the J gene lost 4 bases, with 11 bases spanning the gap. This CDR3 is CASRPAGTEAFF. The CDR3 DNA sequence: TGTGCCAGCCGTCCCGCTGGCACTGAAGCTTTCTTT.

V usage is TRBV2 and J usage is TRBJ1-1; D is unresolved. V dropped 6 bases and J dropped 6 bases, with 20 bases sitting between them. This CDR3 comprises 15 residues. Germline lookup yields CDR1 SNHLY and CDR2 FYNNEI. CDR3 residues: CASRSPWERVPEAFF. The CDR3 DNA reads as TGTGCCAGCAGGAGCCCTTGGGAAAGGGTCCCTGAAGCTTTCTTT.

This clonotype has only a few counts. The chain employs TRBV12-3 or TRBV12-4 and TRBJ2-7, with D possibly TRBD1 on 6 matching bases. The V end was cut by 5 bases, the J end by 0 bases, with 11 bases between. The CDR3 length is 14 residues. CDR3 nucleotide sequence: TGTGCCAGCAGTCGGACAGAGCTCTCCTACGAGCAGTACTTC. Its protein product is CASSRTELSYEQYF.

The chain carries TRBV6-2 or TRBV6-3 and TRBJ1-2; D unclear. The CDR3 runs to 14 residues. The germline V gene has CDR1 MNHEY and CDR2 SVGEGT. Deletions cut 2 bases from V and 0 bases from J, with 7 bases between. CDR3 in DNA: TGTGCCAGCAGTTACGGACGGACTAACTATGGCTACACCTTC. This sequence encodes CASSYGRTNYGYTF.

With respect to this clonotype: Being one base from a much bigger clone, this may be a read error. The chain uses TRBV6-2 or TRBV6-3 and TRBJ2-1, with no clear D. Germline lookup yields CDR1 MNHEY and CDR2 SVGEGT. V was pared by 0 bases and J by 7 bases, with 10 bases between. This CDR3 comprises 14 residues. DNA for the CDR3: TGTGCCAGCAGTTACTCGGGGTGCCCAAATGAGCAGTTCTTC. It yields the protein CASSYSGCPNEQFF.

This clonotype was seen only a few times. The genes are TRBV19 and TRBJ1-1, with D tentatively TRBD1 (5 bases). This CDR3 spans 13 amino acids. The germline CDR1 and CDR2 sequences are LNHDA and SQIVND (reference sequence). With 6 bases removed from V and 5 bases from J, the gap between germline ends came to 13 bases. CDR3: CASRVPGGTEAFF. CDR3 nucleotides: TGTGCCAGTAGGGTACCCGGGGGAACTGAAGCTTTCTTT.

The sample holds a few counts of this clonotype. The chain recombines TRBV27 with TRBJ1-3, with a weak D call TRBD1 (6 bases). Between the trimmed V and J ends, which lost 4 bases and 4 bases, there was a span of 11 bases. The germline V gene has CDR1 MNHEY and CDR2 SMNVEV (reference sequence). This CDR3 has 14 residues. CDR3 amino acids: CASSSSGVGNTIYF. The CDR3 DNA is TGTGCCAGCAGTTCGTCAGGGGTAGGAAACACCATATATTTT.

This clonotype was counted between two and nine times. V usage is TRBV7-2 and J usage is TRBJ2-2, with D perhaps matching TRBD1 or TRBD2 (5 bases each). The CDR3 is made up of 17 amino acids. Germline CDR1 reads SGHTA; CDR2 reads FQGNSA. The ends were cut back, 5 bases at V and 1 base at J, with 17 bases in the middle. CDR3 nucleotides: TGTGCCAGCAGCCGGCTCGGGGCAGACGAGAACACCGGGGAGCTGTTTTTT. Translating gives CASSRLGADENTGELFF.

The table lists this clonotype with a few counts. The chain couples TRBV5-1 to TRBJ2-5; 8 bases fit TRBD2. Germline assignment: CDR1 SGHRS and CDR2 YFSETQ. The CDR3 loop spans 16 amino acids. The J segment lost 4 bases and the V segment lost 0 bases, leaving 8 bases of the junction unmatched. DNA of the CDR3: TGCGCCAGCAGCTTGGGGAGCGGGGGCGCGGGAGAGACCCAGTACTTC. Translating gives CASSLGSGGAGETQYF. Complete variable domain (other parts from reference TRBV5-1 and TRBJ2-5): KAGVTQTPRYLIKTRGQQVTLSCSPISGHRSVSWYQQTPGQGLQFLFEYFSETQRNKGNFPGRFSGRQFSNSRSEMNVSTLELGDSALYLCASSLGSGGAGETQYFGPGTRLLVL.

This clonotype was seen more than once but under ten times. The chain uses TRBV7-9 and TRBJ1-1; TRBD1 matches 7 bases. J lost 5 bases, V lost 8 bases, and 11 bases had no gene match. The CDR3 is 14 residues long. Germline CDR1 reads SEHNR; CDR2 reads FQNEAQ (reference sequence). The CDR3 protein is CASGKQGLGTEAFF. The CDR3 DNA follows: TGTGCCAGCGGAAAACAGGGGCTGGGGACTGAAGCTTTCTTT.

This chain connects TRBV7-2 to TRBJ2-1, with D possibly being TRBD2 (6 bases). The tail of the sequence fits TRBJ2-5 better, so the J call may be wrong. Germline CDR1 and CDR2: SGHTA and FQGNSA. The CDR3 runs 16 residues. CDR3 bases: TGTGCCAGCAGCTTAGCCGGGCGCGGGGCCGTAGAGACCCAGTACTTC. Amino acids: CASSLAGRGAVETQYF.

CDR3: CASSGSGTDHEKLFF. Here the CDR3 DNA reads TGTGCCAGCTCAGGATCCGGGACAGACCATGAAAAACTGTTTTTT. The chain combines TRBV18 with TRBJ1-4, with 7 bases that match TRBD1. The CDR3 runs to 15 residues. Germline CDR1 and CDR2: KGHSH and LQKENI. Losses at the gene ends were 5 bases for V and 6 bases for J; bases not matched to a gene: 9.

This clonotype has only a few counts. The chain uses TRBV5-1 and TRBJ2-3, with 13 bases aligning to TRBD2. V was clipped by 4 bases and J by 4 bases; unmatched bases: 12. Germline V gives CDR1 SGHRS, CDR2 YFSETQ. The CDR3 is 18 amino acids. DNA of the CDR3: TGCGCCAGCAGCACCCGGACTAGCGGGGGCCCCCCGGCAGATACGCAGTATTTT. This encodes CASSTRTSGGPPADTQYF.